The rows below give T cell receptor beta chains drawn from one sample of a study of post-analysis software for immune sequencing data. One entry per CDR3 protein results from TCRdb running MiXCR on the PCR reads. Of hundreds of thousands of distinct CDR3 sequences detected, 59% appear once; the ten largest clones hold roughly 12%. The sequencing input was blood. Receptor source: a girl aged 2-9 years with multiple sclerosis. Both conserved end residues are trimmed from each CDR3.

v_call: TRBV3-1
cdr3_aa: ASSRTPISGRKSEQF

v_call: TRBV6-1
cdr3_aa: ASSVYRDGEQF

v_call: TRBV20-1
cdr3_aa: SARDTGGYEQY

v_call: TRBV4-2
cdr3_aa: ASSVTGGAYNEQF

v_call: TRBV15
cdr3_aa: ATRTQGWANEQF

v_call: TRBV10-3
cdr3_aa: AISPGTGSYEQY

v_call: TRBV29-1
cdr3_aa: SVEGQGGDGYT

v_call: TRBV12-3/TRBV12-4
cdr3_aa: ASSLWDRGTEAF

v_call: TRBV5-1
cdr3_aa: ASSSGQPYNEQF

v_call: TRBV5-5
cdr3_aa: ASRPGQPEETQY

v_call: TRBV10-3
cdr3_aa: AISDRAAADTQY

v_call: TRBV20-1
cdr3_aa: SASYGTGDYSNQPQH

v_call: TRBV7-8
cdr3_aa: ASSLRDWQGSNQPQH

v_call: TRBV12-3/TRBV12-4
cdr3_aa: AGSFGTGGADTQY

v_call: TRBV7-2
cdr3_aa: ASSLFDSSYEQY

v_call: TRBV7-2
cdr3_aa: ASSLDWRDTQY

v_call: TRBV11-1
cdr3_aa: ASSLPDRARGYT

v_call: TRBV5-5
cdr3_aa: ASSFARNEQY

v_call: TRBV12-3/TRBV12-4
cdr3_aa: ASRNRQGRGNIQF

v_call: TRBV6-5
cdr3_aa: ASSYQQRHGYT

v_call: TRBV30
cdr3_aa: AWSVVGTAANYGYT

v_call: TRBV5-1
cdr3_aa: ASSPGADSYGYT

v_call: TRBV7-9
cdr3_aa: ASSLVQSGFHEQF

v_call: TRBV10-3
cdr3_aa: AISQERGPPKNIQY

v_call: TRBV10-3
cdr3_aa: AISGLAGGGNEQF

v_call: TRBV5-1
cdr3_aa: ASSSDNSYEQY

v_call: TRBV29-1
cdr3_aa: SAAWGAREQF

v_call: TRBV10-3
cdr3_aa: AISDPAADRAGNTIY

v_call: TRBV25-1
cdr3_aa: ASSYLYSYNEQF

v_call: TRBV20-1
cdr3_aa: SARDPRFKNEQF

v_call: TRBV25-1
cdr3_aa: ASSERLAGGSYNEQF

v_call: TRBV24-1
cdr3_aa: ATSDTGTGGVKNIQY

v_call: TRBV20-1
cdr3_aa: SATGGGDTQY

v_call: TRBV3-1
cdr3_aa: ASSQDQVRGRNYEQY

v_call: TRBV20-1
cdr3_aa: SARDRSGGTDTQY

v_call: TRBV4-1
cdr3_aa: ASSQGTSYNEQF

v_call: TRBV7-3
cdr3_aa: ASSLTGGTHEQY

v_call: TRBV21-1
cdr3_aa: ASSKVPRQRSSYEQY

v_call: TRBV10-2
cdr3_aa: ASSPEGGFGETQY

v_call: TRBV10-3
cdr3_aa: AISTGTGGGYGYT